This T cell receptor beta chain appears in the sequencing data of a study of shared clonotypes between healthy human individuals. The germline V gene has CDR1 MNHEY and CDR2 SMNVEV (reference sequence). This CDR3 is 15 amino acids long. The V end lost 6 bases, the J end lost 3 bases, and 18 bases lay between the germline ends. CD45RO-negative cells were positively selected for CCR7, leaving out terminally differentiated effector memory CD45RA+ cells. The repertoire was sequenced with immunoSEQ multiplex PCR; TCRdb's copy has only in-frame clones and lacks some. The sample gives some 2,100,000 clones, roughly 91% of which show up once; 1.5% to 2% is in the top ten. Overall study findings and caveats: Few donors limited the genetic and exposure-history diversity represented. The four-donor shared clonotypes exceeded non-shared clonotypes in generation probability, with non-shared ones scoring lower.

In regard to this clone: Its antigen is as yet unknown.

The sequencing input was naive CD8+ T cells from PBMCs. V is TRBV27 and J is TRBJ2-7; the D call may be TRBD1 or TRBD2 (6 bases each). The receptor comes from a man aged 18 to 29 in good health. Some clones in this sample may be carry-over from other donors' samples. The CDR3 spells CASRPLQGLVYEQYF. DNA of the CDR3: TGTGCCAGCAGACCTCTACAGGGACTCGTCTACGAGCAGTACTTC.